The 26 T cell receptor beta chains given below trace back to one sample, sequenced in a study of blood T cell repertoires in COVID-19. Only in-frame clones appear in the TCRdb table, and some are missing; sequencing was by immunoSEQ multiplex PCR. The sample lists some 200,000 clones, roughly 86% occurring once. Material for sequencing was peripheral blood. These receptors all come from a woman between 50 and 59 years old with active or convalescent COVID-19.

The V call is TRBV5-1, the J call TRBJ2-1; no firm D call. Germline CDR1 is SGHRS and CDR2 is YFSETQ. Trimming left V 0 bases short and J 9 bases short, with 10 bases between. The CDR3 length is 13 residues. In DNA form, the CDR3 reads TGCGCCAGCAGCTTGGCCTCAGCGAGTGAGCAGTTCTTC. This gives the protein CASSLASASEQFF.

The chain links TRBV27 to TRBJ1-5, with D hard to call. The CDR3 spans 14 residues. Germline CDR1 reads MNHEY; CDR2 reads SMNVEV (reference sequence). The V end was cut by 3 bases, the J end by 3 bases, with 9 bases between. The CDR3 loop reads CASSLPGVNQPQHF. The CDR3 DNA follows: TGTGCCAGCAGTTTGCCGGGAGTCAATCAGCCCCAGCATTTT.

The rearrangement uses TRBV9 and TRBJ2-6; 9 positions match TRBD1. V was clipped by 3 bases and J by 3 bases; unmatched bases: 7. CDR3 length equals 17 residues. Germline V gives CDR1 SGDLS, CDR2 YYNGEE. CDR3 in DNA: TGTGCCAGCAGCGAGGGGACAGGGTTTAGTGGGGCCAACGTCCTGACTTTC. It specifies CASSEGTGFSGANVLTF. The full variable domain, in which reference TRBV9 and TRBJ2-6 provide the parts outside the CDR3, is DSGVTQTPKHLITATGQRVTLRCSPRSGDLSVYWYQQSLDQGLQFLIQYYNGEERAKGNILERFSAQQFPDLHSELNLSSLELGDSALYFCASSEGTGFSGANVLTFGAGSRLTVL.

The V and J genes are TRBV19 and TRBJ2-5; 10 bases align to TRBD1. Germline CDR1 LNHDA, CDR2 SQIVND (reference sequence). The trim removed 6 bases at V and 5 bases at J, leaving 9 bases unmatched. The CDR3 is made up of 15 amino acids. CDR3 region: CASSPSGTGVETQYF. CDR3 nucleotide sequence: TGTGCCAGTAGCCCCTCCGGGACAGGGGTTGAGACCCAGTACTTC.

The gene calls are TRBV7-8 and TRBJ2-3; D gene unclear. V was cut by 2 bases and J by 1 base, with 7 bases left in between. The length of the CDR3 is 14 residues. CDR1 and CDR2 from the germline V gene are SGHVS and FQNEAQ. The CDR3 reads CASSLIRGTDTQYF. CDR3 coding DNA: TGTGCCAGCAGCTTAATACGGGGCACAGATACGCAGTATTTT.

This clone was counted once. The V and J genes are TRBV29-1 and TRBJ2-7, with TRBD2 matching over 8 bases. J gave up 3 bases and V 7 bases, and 8 bases lay outside the gene matches. This CDR3 spans 13 amino acids. Germline CDR1 and CDR2: SQVTM and ANQGSEA. Here the CDR3 DNA reads TGCAGCGCGGGGAGCGGGAGTGTCTACGAGCAGTACTTC. Translating gives CSAGSGSVYEQYF.

V and J are TRBV2 and TRBJ2-3, with D perhaps matching TRBD2 (5 bases). Germline V lookup: CDR1 SNHLY, CDR2 FYNNEI. Trimming took off 3 bases at V and 10 bases at J, with 20 bases between the two ends. The CDR3 is 15 residues long. CDR3: CASSEGSDWSGAQYF. The CDR3, as DNA: TGTGCCAGCAGTGAGGGGAGCGATTGGTCTGGGGCGCAGTATTTT.

The chain combines TRBV10-3 with TRBJ2-5; 8 bases fit TRBD1. From germline, CDR1 is ENHRY and CDR2 SYGVKD. This CDR3 spans 14 amino acids. V shed 10 bases, J shed 5 bases, and the junction held 12 bases outside the gene matches. The CDR3 coding sequence is TGTGCCACCCTACCCGGACAGGGCTATGAGACCCAGTACTTC. Translated: CATLPGQGYETQYF.

The chain is built from TRBV29-1 and TRBJ1-2; D uncertain. Trimming took 1 base from V and 3 from J, leaving 6 bases between them. Germline CDR1 and CDR2: SQVTM and ANQGSEA. CDR3 length: 12 residues. This CDR3 reads CSVEALYYGYTF. For the CDR3, the DNA is TGCAGCGTTGAAGCTCTCTACTATGGCTACACCTTC.

Details on this clone: Distinct nucleotide sequences in the sample also encode this CDR3. This chain links TRBV18 with TRBJ1-5; TRBD1 is a possible D gene (6 bases). V was shortened by 3 bases and J by 4 bases, with 7 bases between the two germline ends. The CDR3 extends over 13 amino acids. CDR1 and CDR2 from the germline V gene are KGHSH and LQKENI. CDR3 nucleotide sequence: TGTGCCAGCTCACCCCAGGGGAATCAGCCCCAGCATTTT. It translates to CASSPQGNQPQHF.

This chain connects TRBV10-3 to TRBJ2-4; 8 bases match TRBD2. The J segment lost 6 bases and the V segment lost 2 bases, leaving 6 bases of the junction unmatched. Germline loops: CDR1 ENHRY, CDR2 SYGVKD. The CDR3 totals 15 residues. DNA of the CDR3: TGTGCCATCAGTGAGACAGCGGGAGTAGGAAACATTCAGTACTTC. Encoded protein: CAISETAGVGNIQYF.

CDR3 coding DNA: TGTGCCAGCAGCTTACTAGCGGGGAGCCAGCAGTTCTTC. This translates into CASSLLAGSQQFF. The chain is built from TRBV5-6 and TRBJ2-1, with 10 bases fitting TRBD2. The germline V gene has CDR1 SGHDT and CDR2 YYEEEE. This CDR3 has 13 amino acids. J gave up 11 bases and V 2 bases, and 4 bases lay outside the gene matches.

There are a few counts of this clone. The CDR3 loop reads CASSLANRDYQPQHF. As DNA, the CDR3 is TGTGCCAGCAGCTTGGCGAATAGGGACTATCAGCCCCAGCATTTT. The chain is built from TRBV5-6 and TRBJ1-5; D may be TRBD1 (5 bases). This CDR3 has 15 residues. Looked up from germline, CDR1 is SGHDT and CDR2 is YYEEEE. Trimming removed 0 bases at V and 5 bases at J, with 12 bases between.

The rearrangement joins TRBV5-4 to TRBJ2-1; 7 bases match TRBD1. Germline CDR1 and CDR2: SGHNT and YYREEE (reference sequence). V was pared by 4 bases and J by 6 bases, with 10 bases of the junction left unmatched. The CDR3 length is 15 residues. The CDR3 DNA sequence: TGTGCCAGCAGCCCGAAGCAAACAGGGGTCAATGAGCAGTTCTTC. This encodes CASSPKQTGVNEQFF.

The chain employs TRBV6-2 or TRBV6-3 and TRBJ2-1, with 10 bases lining up with TRBD2. Per the germline V gene, CDR1 is MNHEY and CDR2 is SVGEGT. V was clipped by 6 bases and J by 0 bases; unmatched bases: 17. The CDR3 runs to 20 residues. The CDR3 DNA sequence: TGTGCCAGCAGCCGACCTGGGACTAGCGATAAGGGGAGCTCCTACAATGAGCAGTTCTTC. It encodes CASSRPGTSDKGSSYNEQFF.

V usage is TRBV2 and J usage is TRBJ2-2; possibly TRBD1 for D (6 bases). The CDR3 is made up of 14 amino acids. Germline values: CDR1 SNHLY, CDR2 FYNNEI. Trimming took 7 bases from V and 6 from J, leaving 15 bases between them. The CDR3 DNA reads as TGTGCCAGCAAACAGGGTAGGGAGTCCGGGGAGCTGTTTTTT. Its translation is CASKQGRESGELFF.

The chain carries TRBV2 and TRBJ1-2; no clear D gene. Trimming pared 6 bases from V and 6 bases from J, leaving 11 bases between. The CDR3 length is 12 residues. Germline V CDR1 and CDR2: SNHLY, FYNNEI. The CDR3 reads CASSPRGHGYTF. In DNA, the CDR3 is TGTGCCAGCAGCCCACGGGGTCATGGCTACACCTTC.

This clone was picked up a small number of times. The chain couples TRBV2 to TRBJ2-2, with D maybe TRBD2 (5 bases). This CDR3 has 13 amino acids. The V end lost 4 bases, the J end lost 9 bases, and 12 bases lay between the germline ends. Germline values: CDR1 SNHLY, CDR2 FYNNEI. CDR3 sequence (DNA): TGTGCCAGCAGTGTATCCGGGAACTGGGAGCTGTTTTTT. Protein: CASSVSGNWELFF.

This clone was seen once. The chain links TRBV6-5 to TRBJ2-1, with TRBD1 as a possible D gene (5 bases). Looked up from germline, CDR1 is MNHEY and CDR2 is SVGAGI. The CDR3 runs 14 residues. Trimming left V 2 bases short and J 4 bases short, with 9 bases between. CDR3 loop: CASSYRQFYNEQFF. CDR3 bases: TGTGCCAGCAGTTACCGACAGTTTTACAATGAGCAGTTCTTC.

The chain links TRBV7-9 to TRBJ1-1; 7 bases match TRBD1. CDR3 length: 13 amino acids. V lost 5 bases, J lost 7 bases, and 7 bases stayed unmatched. From germline, CDR1 is SEHNR and CDR2 FQNEAQ (reference sequence). The CDR3 nucleotides are TGTGCCAGCAGCGTCCTACAGGGGATTGAAGCTTTCTTT. It codes for CASSVLQGIEAFF.

The chain has TRBV24-1 and TRBJ2-5; 8 bases align to TRBD2. Germline CDR1 and CDR2: KGHDR and SFDVKD. The CDR3 has 14 residues. The J segment lost 5 bases and the V segment lost 7 bases, leaving 8 bases of the junction unmatched. Here the CDR3 reads CATSSSGRWETQYF. The DNA of the CDR3 is TGTGCCACCAGCTCTAGCGGGCGATGGGAGACCCAGTACTTC.

Here the CDR3 DNA reads TGCAGTGCTAGTGGGAGCTCCTACGAGCAGTACTTC. The encoded protein is CSASGSSYEQYF. The chain couples TRBV20-1 to TRBJ2-7; the D gene is possibly TRBD2 (5 bases). Trimming took off 3 bases at V and 0 bases at J, with 6 bases between the two ends. In germline, CDR1 is DFQATT, CDR2 SNEGSKA (reference sequence). The CDR3 is 12 amino acids.

J is TRBJ2-1 and V is TRBV29-1; the match to TRBD2 covers 11 bases. Per the germline V gene, CDR1 is SQVTM and CDR2 is ANQGSEA. This CDR3 is 16 amino acids long. Trimming at V came to 1 base and at J to 8 bases, leaving 10 bases not matched to a gene. As DNA, the CDR3 is TGCAGCGTTGAAGGCGGGACTAGCGGCCCACATGATGAGCAGTTCTTC. The encoded protein is CSVEGGTSGPHDEQFF.

The chain is built from TRBV3-1 (or the pseudogene TRBV3-2) and TRBJ2-2, with 9 bases matching TRBD2. This CDR3 is 15 amino acids long. The junction had 7 bases not matched to a gene; V was cut back by 4 bases and J by 7 bases. The V gene's germline CDR1 is LGHDT and CDR2 YNNKEL (reference sequence). The CDR3 DNA reads as TGTGCCAGCAGCCGTTGGCGGGAGGGCGACGGGGAGCTGTTTTTT. Amino acids: CASSRWREGDGELFF.

The rearrangement joins TRBV11-2 to TRBJ1-4; D uncertain. V lost 3 bases and J lost 8, with 13 bases in between. This CDR3 region has 14 residues. The germline V gene has CDR1 SGHAT and CDR2 FQNNGV. The CDR3 loop is CASSFTGVREKLFF. The DNA of the CDR3 is TGTGCCAGCAGCTTCACCGGGGTCCGGGAAAAACTGTTTTTT.

The gene calls are TRBV2 and TRBJ1-5; 7 positions match TRBD1. The germline gives CDR1 SNHLY, CDR2 FYNNEI. The CDR3 sequence is 14 residues long. V shed 4 bases, J shed 5 bases, and the junction held 5 bases outside the gene matches. CDR3 amino acids: CASSGGDRDQPQHF. The CDR3 bases are TGTGCCAGCAGTGGGGGTGACAGGGATCAGCCCCAGCATTTT.